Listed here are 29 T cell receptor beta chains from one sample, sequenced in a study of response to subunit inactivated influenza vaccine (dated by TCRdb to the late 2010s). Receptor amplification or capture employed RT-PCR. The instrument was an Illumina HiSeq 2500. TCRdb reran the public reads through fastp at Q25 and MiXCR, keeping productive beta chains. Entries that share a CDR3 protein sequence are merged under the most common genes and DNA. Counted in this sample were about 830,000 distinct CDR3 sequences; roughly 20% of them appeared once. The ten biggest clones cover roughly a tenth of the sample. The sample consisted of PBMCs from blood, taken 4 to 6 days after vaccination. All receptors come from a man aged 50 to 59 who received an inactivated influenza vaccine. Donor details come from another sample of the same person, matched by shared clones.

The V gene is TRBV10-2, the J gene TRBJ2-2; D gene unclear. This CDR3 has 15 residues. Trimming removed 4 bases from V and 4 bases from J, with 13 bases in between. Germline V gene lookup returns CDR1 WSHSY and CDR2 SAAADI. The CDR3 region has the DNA TGCGCCAGCAGTGTTAAGATACCGGGCACCGGGGAGCTGTTTTTT. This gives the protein CASSVKIPGTGELFF.

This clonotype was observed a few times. The CDR3 bases are TGCAGTGCTCCCGATTCCGACAAGAACACTGAAGCTTTCTTT. Its translation is CSAPDSDKNTEAFF. The rearrangement links TRBV20-1 to TRBJ1-1; D gene unclear. The ends were cut back, 5 bases at V and 1 base at J, with 14 bases in the middle. This CDR3 region has 14 residues. In germline, CDR1 is DFQATT, CDR2 SNEGSKA (reference sequence).

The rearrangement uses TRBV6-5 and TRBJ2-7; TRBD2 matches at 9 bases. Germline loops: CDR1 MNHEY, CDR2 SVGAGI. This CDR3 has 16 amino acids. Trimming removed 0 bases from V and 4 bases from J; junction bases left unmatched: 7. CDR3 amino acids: CASSYSMGLAGYEQYF. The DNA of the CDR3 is TGTGCCAGCAGTTACTCGATGGGACTAGCTGGATACGAGCAGTACTTC.

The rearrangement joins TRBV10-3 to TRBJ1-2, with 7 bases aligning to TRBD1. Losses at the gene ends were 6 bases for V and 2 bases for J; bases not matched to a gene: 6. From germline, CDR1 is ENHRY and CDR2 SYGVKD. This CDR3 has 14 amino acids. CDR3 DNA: TGTGCCATCAGGGAGCTGGACAGGAACTATGGCTACACCTTC. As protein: CAIRELDRNYGYTF.

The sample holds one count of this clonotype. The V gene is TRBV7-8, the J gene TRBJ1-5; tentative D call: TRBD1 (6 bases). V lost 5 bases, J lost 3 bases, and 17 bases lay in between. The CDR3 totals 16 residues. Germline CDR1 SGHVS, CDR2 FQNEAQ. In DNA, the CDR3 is TGTGCCAGCAGCCCCAGCAGGGGAGGAGACAATCAGCCCCAGCATTTT. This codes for CASSPSRGGDNQPQHF.

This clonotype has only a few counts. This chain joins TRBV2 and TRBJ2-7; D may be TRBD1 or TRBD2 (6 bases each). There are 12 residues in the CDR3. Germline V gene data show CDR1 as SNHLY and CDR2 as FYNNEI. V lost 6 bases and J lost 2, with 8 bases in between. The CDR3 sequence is CASREGAYEQYF. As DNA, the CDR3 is TGTGCCAGCAGGGAGGGGGCCTACGAGCAGTACTTC.

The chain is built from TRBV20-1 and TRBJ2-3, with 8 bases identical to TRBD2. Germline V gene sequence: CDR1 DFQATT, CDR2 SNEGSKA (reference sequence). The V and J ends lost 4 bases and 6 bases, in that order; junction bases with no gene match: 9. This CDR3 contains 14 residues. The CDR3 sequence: CSANSGEIGDTQYF. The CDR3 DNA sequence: TGCAGTGCTAATAGCGGGGAGATTGGGGATACGCAGTATTTT.

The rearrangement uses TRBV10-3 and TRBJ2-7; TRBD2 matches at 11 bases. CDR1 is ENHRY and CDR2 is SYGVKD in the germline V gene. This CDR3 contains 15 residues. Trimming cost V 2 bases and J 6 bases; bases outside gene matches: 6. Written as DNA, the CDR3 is TGTGCCATCAGTGAGACTAGCGGGAGTATTTCCGAGCAGTACTTC. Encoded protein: CAISETSGSISEQYF.

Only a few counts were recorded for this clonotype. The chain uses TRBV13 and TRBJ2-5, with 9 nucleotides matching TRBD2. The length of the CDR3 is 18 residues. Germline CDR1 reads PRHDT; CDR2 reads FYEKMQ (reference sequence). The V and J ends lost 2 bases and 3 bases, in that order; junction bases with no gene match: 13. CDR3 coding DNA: TGTGCCAGCAGCTTAAGATATGGCGGGAGGGCCGGAGAAGAGACCCAGTACTTC. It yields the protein CASSLRYGGRAGEETQYF.

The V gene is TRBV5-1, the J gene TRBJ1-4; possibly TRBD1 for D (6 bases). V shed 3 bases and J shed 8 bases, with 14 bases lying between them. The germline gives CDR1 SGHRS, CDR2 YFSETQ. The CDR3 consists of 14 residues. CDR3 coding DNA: TGCGCCAGCAGCTCCCCGGCGGGGGGCGAAAAACTGTTTTTT. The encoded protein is CASSSPAGGEKLFF.

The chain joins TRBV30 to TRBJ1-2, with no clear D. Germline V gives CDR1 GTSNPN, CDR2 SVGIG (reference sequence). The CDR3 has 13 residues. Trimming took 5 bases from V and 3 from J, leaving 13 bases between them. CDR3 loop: CAWQNGLHYGYTF. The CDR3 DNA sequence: TGTGCCTGGCAAAATGGATTACACTATGGCTACACCTTC.

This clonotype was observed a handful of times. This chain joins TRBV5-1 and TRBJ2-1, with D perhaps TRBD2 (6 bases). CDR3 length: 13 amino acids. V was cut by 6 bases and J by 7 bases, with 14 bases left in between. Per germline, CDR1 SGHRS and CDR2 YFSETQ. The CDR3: CASTLGGLNEQFF. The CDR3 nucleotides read TGCGCCAGCACCCTGGGGGGACTTAATGAGCAGTTCTTC.

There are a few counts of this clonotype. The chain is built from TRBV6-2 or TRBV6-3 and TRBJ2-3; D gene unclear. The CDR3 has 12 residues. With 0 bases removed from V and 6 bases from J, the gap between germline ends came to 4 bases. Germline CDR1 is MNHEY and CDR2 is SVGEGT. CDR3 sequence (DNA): TGTGCCAGCAGTTACTCGTCCGATACGCAGTATTTT. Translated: CASSYSSDTQYF.

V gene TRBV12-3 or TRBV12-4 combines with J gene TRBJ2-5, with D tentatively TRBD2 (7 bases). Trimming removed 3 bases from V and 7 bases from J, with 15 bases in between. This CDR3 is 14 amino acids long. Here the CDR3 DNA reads TGTGCCAGCAGTTTTGGAGGGGGGAGGGGGACCCAGTACTTC. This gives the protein CASSFGGGRGTQYF.

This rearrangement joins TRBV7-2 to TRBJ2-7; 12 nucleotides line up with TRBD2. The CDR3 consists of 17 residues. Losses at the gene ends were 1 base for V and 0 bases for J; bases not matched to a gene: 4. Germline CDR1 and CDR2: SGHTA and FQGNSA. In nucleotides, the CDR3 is TGTGCCAGCAGCTTAGGCCTAGCGGGGGGGCGCTCCTACGAGCAGTACTTC. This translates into CASSLGLAGGRSYEQYF.

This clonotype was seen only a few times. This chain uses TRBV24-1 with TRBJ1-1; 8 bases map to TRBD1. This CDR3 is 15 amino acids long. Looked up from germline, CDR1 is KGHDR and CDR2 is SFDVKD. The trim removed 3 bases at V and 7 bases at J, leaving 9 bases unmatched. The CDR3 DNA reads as TGTGCCACCAGTGATACTGACAGGGGAATTGGTGAAGCTTTCTTT. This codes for CATSDTDRGIGEAFF.

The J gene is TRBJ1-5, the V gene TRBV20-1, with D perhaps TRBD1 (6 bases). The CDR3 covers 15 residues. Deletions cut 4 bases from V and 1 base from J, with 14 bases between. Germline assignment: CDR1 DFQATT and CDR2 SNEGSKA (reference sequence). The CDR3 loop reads CSATSWGASNQPQHF. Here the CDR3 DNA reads TGCAGTGCTACGTCCTGGGGGGCAAGCAATCAGCCCCAGCATTTT.

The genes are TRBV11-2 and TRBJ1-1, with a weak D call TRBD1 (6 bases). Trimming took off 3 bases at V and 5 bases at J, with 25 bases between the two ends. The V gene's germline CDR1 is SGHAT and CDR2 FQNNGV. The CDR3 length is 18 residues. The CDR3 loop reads CASSLFVREGGKLTEAFF. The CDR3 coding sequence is TGTGCCAGCAGCTTGTTTGTACGGGAGGGGGGGAAGTTGACTGAAGCTTTCTTT.

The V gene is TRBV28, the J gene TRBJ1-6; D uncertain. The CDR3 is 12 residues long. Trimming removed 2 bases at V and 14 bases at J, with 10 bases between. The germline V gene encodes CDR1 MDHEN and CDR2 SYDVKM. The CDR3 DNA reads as TGTGCCAGCAGTTTAAGTTGGAAAACCCTCCACTTT. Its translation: CASSLSWKTLHF.

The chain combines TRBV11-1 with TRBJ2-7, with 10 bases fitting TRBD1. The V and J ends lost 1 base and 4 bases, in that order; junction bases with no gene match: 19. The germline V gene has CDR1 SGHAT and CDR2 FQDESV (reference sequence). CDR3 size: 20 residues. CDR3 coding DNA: TGTGCCAGCAGCTTAGGACAGGGGGCCGGACTGACATATATGTGGTACGAGCAGTACTTC. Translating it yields CASSLGQGAGLTYMWYEQYF. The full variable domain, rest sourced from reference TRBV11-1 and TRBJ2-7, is EAEVAQSPRYKITEKSQAVAFWCDPISGHATLYWYRQILGQGPELLVQFQDESVVDDSQLPKDRFSAERLKGVDSTLKIQPAELGDSAMYLCASSLGQGAGLTYMWYEQYFGPGTRLTVT.

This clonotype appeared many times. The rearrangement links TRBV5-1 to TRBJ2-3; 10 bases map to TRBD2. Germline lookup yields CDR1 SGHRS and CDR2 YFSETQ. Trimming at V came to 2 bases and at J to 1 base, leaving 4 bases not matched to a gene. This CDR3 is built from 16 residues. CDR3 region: CASSFTSGTRTDTQYF. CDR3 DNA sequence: TGCGCCAGCAGCTTTACTAGCGGGACCCGCACAGATACGCAGTATTTT.

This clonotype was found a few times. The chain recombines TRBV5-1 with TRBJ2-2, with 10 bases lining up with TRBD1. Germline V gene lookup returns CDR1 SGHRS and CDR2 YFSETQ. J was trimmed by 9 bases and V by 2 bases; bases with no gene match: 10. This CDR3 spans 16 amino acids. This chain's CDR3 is CASSLKTGGGTRELFF. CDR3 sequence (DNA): TGCGCCAGCAGCTTAAAGACAGGGGGCGGAACGAGGGAGCTGTTTTTT.

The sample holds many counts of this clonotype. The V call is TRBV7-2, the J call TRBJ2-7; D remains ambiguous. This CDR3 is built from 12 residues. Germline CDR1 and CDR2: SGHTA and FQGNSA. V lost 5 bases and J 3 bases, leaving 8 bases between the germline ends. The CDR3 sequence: CASSQSVYEQYF. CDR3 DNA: TGTGCCAGCAGCCAGAGCGTCTACGAGCAGTACTTC.

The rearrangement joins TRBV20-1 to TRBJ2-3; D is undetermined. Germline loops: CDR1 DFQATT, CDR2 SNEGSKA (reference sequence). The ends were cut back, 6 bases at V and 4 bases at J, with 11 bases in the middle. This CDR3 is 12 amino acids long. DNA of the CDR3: TGCAGTGCCGGGTTTTCCGCAGATACGCAGTATTTT. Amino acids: CSAGFSADTQYF.

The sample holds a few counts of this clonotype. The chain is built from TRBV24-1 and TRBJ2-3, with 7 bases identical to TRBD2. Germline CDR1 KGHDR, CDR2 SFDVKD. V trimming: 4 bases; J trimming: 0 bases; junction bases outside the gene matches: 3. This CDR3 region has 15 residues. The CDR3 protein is CATSESSGSTDTQYF. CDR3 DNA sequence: TGTGCCACCAGTGAGTCTAGCGGCAGCACAGATACGCAGTATTTT.

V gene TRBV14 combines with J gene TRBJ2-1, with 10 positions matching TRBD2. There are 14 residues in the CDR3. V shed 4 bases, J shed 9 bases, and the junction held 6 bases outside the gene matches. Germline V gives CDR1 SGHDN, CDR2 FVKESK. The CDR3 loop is CASSPAGGSGEQFF. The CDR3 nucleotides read TGTGCCAGCAGCCCAGCGGGAGGGTCCGGTGAGCAGTTCTTC.

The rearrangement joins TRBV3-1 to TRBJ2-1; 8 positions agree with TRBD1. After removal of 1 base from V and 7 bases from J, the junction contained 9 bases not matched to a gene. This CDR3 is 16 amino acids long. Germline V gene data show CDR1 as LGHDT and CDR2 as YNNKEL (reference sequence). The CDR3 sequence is CASSQAFRDRRNEQFF. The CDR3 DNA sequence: TGTGCCAGCAGCCAAGCTTTCCGGGACAGGAGGAATGAGCAGTTCTTC.

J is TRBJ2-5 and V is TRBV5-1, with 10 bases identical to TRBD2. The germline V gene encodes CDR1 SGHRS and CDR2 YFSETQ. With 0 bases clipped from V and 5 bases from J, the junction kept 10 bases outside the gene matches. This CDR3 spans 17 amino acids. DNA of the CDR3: TGCGCCAGCAGCTTGGGTAGCGGGGGGTCCACGCGCGAGACCCAGTACTTC. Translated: CASSLGSGGSTRETQYF.

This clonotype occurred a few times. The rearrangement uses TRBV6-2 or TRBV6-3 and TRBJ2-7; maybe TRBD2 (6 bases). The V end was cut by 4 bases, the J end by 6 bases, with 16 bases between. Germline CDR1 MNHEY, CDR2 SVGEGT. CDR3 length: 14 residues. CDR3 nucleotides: TGTGCCAGCAGTTCGACTAGTCGGTCAGGCGAGCAGTACTTC. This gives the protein CASSSTSRSGEQYF.